The source of this TCR beta chain is a study of blood T cell repertoires in COVID-19. This CDR3 spans 15 amino acids. Germline V gene sequence: CDR1 MNHEY, CDR2 SVGAGI. V shed 3 bases and J 2 bases; nucleotides not matched to a gene: 4. In the study's own analysis: Nucleated cell number was recorded as an estimate derived from reference gene primer amplification. The protocol was immunoSEQ multiplex PCR, while the TCRdb copy is restricted to in-frame clones and leaves out a portion. V and J calls and clone size follow that table, whereas D and trimming were derived from the DNA. The sample lists approximately 220,000 clones, about four fifths seen once, with 7.5% to 9% in the top ten.

This TCR was recovered from a woman in her forties or fifties with acute or convalescent COVID-19. The V call is TRBV6-5, the J call TRBJ2-7; TRBD2 matches at 10 bases. Source material: peripheral blood. CDR3 DNA sequence: TGTGCCAGCAGTTATTGGACTAGCGGTGCCTACGAGCAGTACTTC. Translating gives CASSYWTSGAYEQYF.